These 31 T cell receptor beta chains originate from one sample sequenced in a study of T-cell reconstitution after alpha-beta-depleted transplantation in children. Molecular barcoding with unique molecular identifiers was used for the TCRbeta library. TCRdb ran MiXCR on the PCR reads and lists one entry per CDR3 protein. The top ten hold about 30% of the sample, which has 440,000 or so distinct CDR3 sequences, approximately 41% seen once. The material was PBMCs, obtained before TCRalphabeta/CD19-depleted stem cell transplant. The source of these receptors is a girl under 10 years old with aplastic anemia, due to receive a stem cell transplant.

V gene TRBV6-5 combines with J gene TRBJ2-7; 10 bases are a match to TRBD2. The V and J ends lost 2 bases and 4 bases, in that order; junction bases with no gene match: 5. This CDR3 comprises 15 residues. Germline V gene data show CDR1 as MNHEY and CDR2 as SVGAGI. The CDR3 here is CASSYPKLAGYEQYF. The CDR3, as DNA: TGTGCCAGCAGTTACCCAAAACTAGCGGGGTACGAGCAGTACTTC.

The chain joins TRBV12-3 or TRBV12-4 to TRBJ2-3; D perhaps matches TRBD2 (6 bases). V was shortened by 5 bases and J by 1 base, with 10 bases between the two germline ends. The CDR3 is 14 residues long. The CDR3 coding sequence is TGTGCCAGCAGTGCGGTAGCGGGCACAGATACGCAGTATTTT. Its protein is CASSAVAGTDTQYF.

The rearrangement links TRBV29-1 to TRBJ1-2, with D uncertain. The CDR3 spans 13 residues. Trimming took 7 bases from V and 4 from J, leaving 16 bases between them. Germline values: CDR1 SQVTM, CDR2 ANQGSEA. The CDR3 DNA follows: TGCAGCGCCTCCTTTGGGCTTACCTATGGCTACACCTTC. This codes for CSASFGLTYGYTF.

V usage is TRBV5-1 and J usage is TRBJ2-7; D gene ambiguous. Germline V gene sequence: CDR1 SGHRS, CDR2 YFSETQ. Trimming took off 4 bases at V and 3 bases at J, with 14 bases between the two ends. The CDR3 contains 14 residues. The CDR3 DNA sequence: TGCGCCAGCAGCATAACCACCGGGTTCTACGAGCAGTACTTC. Its translation: CASSITTGFYEQYF.

This clonotype was counted a few times. This chain joins TRBV9 and TRBJ2-3; D gene ambiguous. The germline V and J ends were trimmed by 1 base and 2 bases, with 11 bases remaining between them. This CDR3 contains 15 residues. Germline lookup yields CDR1 SGDLS and CDR2 YYNGEE. In DNA form, the CDR3 reads TGTGCCAGCAGCGTAAGGGAACTATCCACAGATACGCAGTATTTT. Amino acids: CASSVRELSTDTQYF.

The CDR3: CASIDPGGADTQYF. The CDR3 DNA is TGTGCCAGCATCGATCCGGGGGGCGCAGATACGCAGTATTTT. This chain links TRBV28 with TRBJ2-3, with D possibly being TRBD2 (7 bases). Trimming took 7 bases from V and 4 from J, leaving 15 bases between them. CDR1 and CDR2 (germline): MDHEN, SYDVKM. CDR3 length: 14 amino acids.

CDR3 loop: CASSDWDSEQFF. The CDR3 DNA reads TGTGCCAGCAGTGACTGGGACAGCGAGCAGTTCTTC. The chain has TRBV25-1 and TRBJ2-1; TRBD1 aligns across 7 bases. This CDR3 contains 12 residues. J was trimmed by 10 bases and V by 3 bases; bases with no gene match: 3. Germline V gene sequence: CDR1 MGHDK, CDR2 SYGVNS.

J is TRBJ1-4 and V is TRBV5-5; 11 bases line up with TRBD1. CDR1 is SGHKS and CDR2 is YYEKEE in the germline V gene (reference sequence). There are 18 residues in the CDR3. With 0 bases clipped from V and 7 bases from J, the junction kept 11 bases outside the gene matches. CDR3 residues: CASSLEVWTGGLGEKLFF. DNA for the CDR3: TGTGCCAGCAGCTTGGAAGTTTGGACAGGGGGCCTCGGTGAAAAACTGTTTTTT.

This clonotype was seen a handful of times. CDR3 DNA: TGTGCCACCAGCGGTAGCACAGATACGCAGTATTTT. It encodes CATSGSTDTQYF. The chain couples TRBV24-1 to TRBJ2-3; D remains unclear. V was cut by 7 bases and J by 0 bases, with 4 bases left in between. CDR1 is KGHDR, CDR2 SFDVKD, per germline. The CDR3 consists of 12 residues.

About this clonotype itself: Germline is not matched at one junction end, which may reflect a read error. V usage is TRBV20-1 and J usage is TRBJ2-1; 10 bases align to TRBD2. CDR1 DFQATT and CDR2 SNEGSKA come from the germline V gene (reference sequence). The CDR3 extends over 17 amino acids. The CDR3 spells CCARDPSGGSSYNEQFF. In DNA, the CDR3 is TGCTGTGCTAGAGATCCTAGCGGGGGTAGCTCCTACAATGAGCAGTTCTTC.

This clonotype was seen at least ten times. The rearrangement links TRBV3-1 to TRBJ2-2, with 10 bases aligning to TRBD2. With 0 bases clipped from V and 0 bases from J, the junction kept 10 bases outside the gene matches. CDR3 size: 20 residues. Per germline, CDR1 LGHDT and CDR2 YNNKEL (reference sequence). Here the CDR3 DNA reads TGTGCCAGCAGCCAAGAAGATCCGCTAGCGGGAGATACGAACACCGGGGAGCTGTTTTTT. It is translated as CASSQEDPLAGDTNTGELFF.

This clonotype came up once. The V call is TRBV20-1, the J call TRBJ2-3; D is ambiguous. Trimming left V 2 bases short and J 0 bases short, with 9 bases between. The CDR3 covers 14 residues. Germline V gene lookup returns CDR1 DFQATT and CDR2 SNEGSKA (reference sequence). CDR3 DNA sequence: TGCAGTGCTAGAAATAGTCGTAGCACAGATACGCAGTATTTT. It encodes CSARNSRSTDTQYF.

This clonotype occurred many times. The chain joins TRBV7-2 to TRBJ2-7; D not resolved. Germline V gives CDR1 SGHTA, CDR2 FQGNSA. The V end lost 1 base, the J end lost 0 bases, and 13 bases lay between the germline ends. The CDR3 runs 16 residues. The CDR3 is CASSLGGSGISYEQYF. The CDR3 DNA reads TGTGCCAGCAGCTTAGGTGGGTCTGGAATCTCCTACGAGCAGTACTTC. The variable domain in full, completed from reference TRBV7-2 and TRBJ2-7, reads GAGVSQSPSNKVTEKGKDVELRCDPISGHTALYWYRQSLGQGLEFLIYFQGNSAPDKSGLPSDRFSAERTGGSVSTLTIQRTQQEDSAVYLCASSLGGSGISYEQYFGPGTRLTVT.

This clonotype was detected ten times or more. This chain joins TRBV28 and TRBJ2-7; TRBD1 agrees at 8 bases. After removal of 6 bases from V and 5 bases from J, the junction contained 9 bases not matched to a gene. Germline-derived CDR1 and CDR2 are MDHEN and SYDVKM. The CDR3 spans 14 residues. Written as DNA, the CDR3 is TGTGCCAGCAGCCCCGAGGGGACAGGAAACGAGCAGTACTTC. This sequence encodes CASSPEGTGNEQYF.

The J gene is TRBJ2-3, the V gene TRBV7-2, with 8 bases identical to TRBD1. The CDR3 is 14 amino acids. Germline-derived CDR1 and CDR2 are SGHTA and FQGNSA. The V gene end was trimmed by 5 bases and the J gene end by 6 bases; junction bases not matched to a gene: 7. The CDR3 protein is CASSNPGGGDTQYF. CDR3 sequence (DNA): TGTGCCAGCAGCAACCCAGGGGGCGGTGATACGCAGTATTTT.

This clonotype showed up just a few times. This chain joins TRBV27 and TRBJ2-1; tentative D call: TRBD1 (8 bases). With 6 bases removed from V and 4 bases from J, the gap between germline ends came to 13 bases. The CDR3 consists of 14 residues. Germline lookup yields CDR1 MNHEY and CDR2 SMNVEV (reference sequence). The CDR3 sequence: CASSYRGGYNEQFF. The CDR3 bases are TGTGCCAGCAGCTACAGGGGGGGTTACAATGAGCAGTTCTTC.

The chain recombines TRBV6-5 with TRBJ2-3; perhaps D is TRBD1 or TRBD2 (5 bases each). Germline V gene data show CDR1 as MNHEY and CDR2 as SVGAGI. Trimming stripped 0 bases from V and 9 bases from J, with 22 bases between. This CDR3 contains 17 residues. The CDR3 coding sequence is TGTGCCAGCAGTTACTCGAGCCCTAGGGACCGGGCAAGCACGCAGTATTTT. It yields the protein CASSYSSPRDRASTQYF.

This clonotype was observed many times. The chain has TRBV20-1 and TRBJ2-7; tentatively, D is TRBD2 (6 bases). CDR1 is DFQATT and CDR2 is SNEGSKA in the germline V gene (reference sequence). V was clipped by 6 bases and J by 6 bases, with 24 bases between them. This CDR3 is built from 15 residues. Here the CDR3 DNA reads TGCAGTGCCACCACACGGACTATTGGGATTCTCGAGCAGTACTTC. This codes for CSATTRTIGILEQYF.

The chain uses TRBV14 and TRBJ2-1, with TRBD2 matching 11 bases. Trimming removed 4 bases from V and 4 bases from J; junction bases left unmatched: 9. This CDR3 contains 17 residues. Germline-derived CDR1 and CDR2 are SGHDN and FVKESK. The CDR3 protein is CASSRWGLAASYNEQFF. The CDR3 nucleotides are TGTGCCAGCAGCCGCTGGGGACTAGCGGCCAGTTACAATGAGCAGTTCTTC.

In DNA form, the CDR3 reads TGTGCCAGCTCATTTAGCGGACTGGGAGTTTTTGGTGAGCAGTTCTTC. The encoded protein is CASSFSGLGVFGEQFF. The rearrangement joins TRBV18 to TRBJ2-1, with a possible D match to TRBD2 (6 bases). There are 16 residues in the CDR3. CDR1 and CDR2 from the germline V gene are KGHSH and LQKENI. The V end was cut by 5 bases, the J end by 9 bases, with 23 bases between.

This clonotype was counted at least ten times. This sequence joins TRBV20-1 and TRBJ2-7, with 13 bases identical to TRBD2. V shed 0 bases, J shed 0 bases, and the junction held 5 bases outside the gene matches. Germline V gives CDR1 DFQATT, CDR2 SNEGSKA (reference sequence). The CDR3 covers 17 residues. CDR3 coding DNA: TGCAGTGCTAGAGATCCCCGGACTAGCGGGAGCTCCTACGAGCAGTACTTC. It specifies CSARDPRTSGSSYEQYF.

A note on this clonotype: A single base separates this from a much larger clone, so it may be a read error. The chain recombines TRBV5-1 with TRBJ1-5; D unresolved. CDR3 length: 18 amino acids. V was pared by 5 bases and J by 0 bases, with 21 bases between. Germline V gene data show CDR1 as SGHRS and CDR2 as YFSETQ. The CDR3: CASRLYPDSILSNQPQHF. CDR3 sequence (DNA): TGCGCCAGCAGATTGTATCCGGATAGCATCCTTAGCAATCAGCCCCAGCATTTT.

This clonotype was picked up a small number of times. V usage is TRBV6-1 and J usage is TRBJ1-5, with D possibly TRBD1 on 5 matching bases. The CDR3 has 15 amino acids. The V gene lost 4 bases and the J gene lost 0 bases, with 10 bases spanning the gap. Germline CDR1 MNHNS, CDR2 SASEGT. For the CDR3, the DNA is TGTGCCAGCAGTGGGGACCGCGGTAGCAATCAGCCCCAGCATTTT. This gives the protein CASSGDRGSNQPQHF.

The CDR3 sequence is CASSQFGQATGELFF. The CDR3 bases are TGTGCCAGCAGCCAATTTGGACAGGCCACCGGGGAGCTGTTTTTT. J is TRBJ2-2 and V is TRBV11-2, with 7 bases identical to TRBD1. V dropped 5 bases and J dropped 4; count of bases not matched to a gene: 7. The CDR3 loop spans 15 amino acids. Germline CDR1 and CDR2: SGHAT and FQNNGV.

This clonotype has a count of ten or more. This chain joins TRBV7-2 and TRBJ2-5; 8 nucleotides agree with TRBD2. This CDR3 spans 14 amino acids. Looked up from germline, CDR1 is SGHTA and CDR2 is FQGNSA. Germline trimming cut 5 bases from V and 1 base from J; bases unmatched to any gene: 3. The CDR3 nucleotides read TGTGCCAGCAGCGGCAGCGGGAGCCAAGAGACCCAGTACTTC. Amino acid sequence: CASSGSGSQETQYF. The full variable domain, in which reference TRBV7-2 and TRBJ2-5 provide the parts outside the CDR3, is GAGVSQSPSNKVTEKGKDVELRCDPISGHTALYWYRQSLGQGLEFLIYFQGNSAPDKSGLPSDRFSAERTGGSVSTLTIQRTQQEDSAVYLCASSGSGSQETQYFGPGTRLLVL.

The chain carries TRBV3-1 and TRBJ2-1, with 7 bases matching TRBD2. CDR1 LGHDT and CDR2 YNNKEL come from the germline V gene (reference sequence). This CDR3 contains 15 residues. V lost 4 bases to trimming and J lost 6 bases; unmatched junction nucleotides: 9. CDR3 amino acids: CASSLSTGGGNEQFF. The DNA of the CDR3 is TGTGCCAGCAGCCTGTCCACCGGCGGGGGCAATGAGCAGTTCTTC.

The chain joins TRBV6-5 to TRBJ2-7; 13 bases agree with TRBD2. The germline V gene encodes CDR1 MNHEY and CDR2 SVGAGI. The CDR3 is 15 amino acids. V shed 6 bases, J shed 6 bases, and the junction held 8 bases outside the gene matches. Here the CDR3 reads CASSLLAGGLGEQYF. The CDR3 DNA reads as TGTGCCAGCAGCTTACTAGCGGGGGGGCTTGGCGAGCAGTACTTC.

The table lists this clonotype with many counts. The chain recombines TRBV6-5 with TRBJ2-5; 13 nucleotides align to TRBD2. Germline CDR1 and CDR2: MNHEY and SVGAGI. V lost 2 bases and J lost 7; bases outside the gene matches: 10. The CDR3 is 17 amino acids. CDR3 protein: CASSYEGTSGMKGTQYF. The CDR3 DNA reads TGTGCCAGCAGTTACGAAGGGACTAGCGGGATGAAGGGGACCCAGTACTTC.

The chain is built from TRBV5-1 and TRBJ1-2, with no clear D. Germline V CDR1 and CDR2: SGHRS, YFSETQ. The CDR3 consists of 14 residues. V was shortened by 0 bases and J by 7 bases, with 13 bases between the two germline ends. CDR3: CASSLDGDFFGYTF. DNA of the CDR3: TGCGCCAGCAGCTTGGATGGCGACTTCTTTGGCTACACCTTC. Full variable domain (outside the CDR3, taken from reference TRBV5-1 and TRBJ1-2): KAGVTQTPRYLIKTRGQQVTLSCSPISGHRSVSWYQQTPGQGLQFLFEYFSETQRNKGNFPGRFSGRQFSNSRSEMNVSTLELGDSALYLCASSLDGDFFGYTFGSGTRLTVV.

This rearrangement joins TRBV6-1 to TRBJ1-2, with D tentatively TRBD1 (6 bases). The CDR3 length is 13 residues. V lost 6 bases to trimming and J lost 8 bases, with 16 bases between them. Germline assignment: CDR1 MNHNS and CDR2 SASEGT. Written as DNA, the CDR3 is TGTGCCAGCAGGCGGGACACAAAGACCGGCTACACCTTC. It yields the protein CASRRDTKTGYTF.

This clonotype was detected only once. The CDR3 DNA is TGTGCCAGCAGCTTCACCGGACAGGGGGCTGAGCAGTTCTTC. Protein: CASSFTGQGAEQFF. This chain joins TRBV13 and TRBJ2-1, with 11 nucleotides matching TRBD1. The CDR3 length is 14 residues. The V gene end was trimmed by 3 bases and the J gene end by 9 bases; junction bases not matched to a gene: 4. Germline CDR1 PRHDT, CDR2 FYEKMQ (reference sequence). Full variable domain (outside the CDR3, taken from reference TRBV13 and TRBJ2-1): AAGVIQSPRHLIKEKRETATLKCYPIPRHDTVYWYQQGPGQDPQFLISFYEKMQSDKGSIPDRFSAQQFSDYHSELNMSSLELGDSALYFCASSFTGQGAEQFFGPGTRLTVL.